The following is a TCR beta chain sequence with its context. This clonotype was seen ten or more times. The specificity of this receptor is unknown. Base qualities are not at hand, and no much larger clone is one base apart. Hyperthyroidism patients were newly diagnosed, with disease duration under 2 months, and aged 18 to 65 years. Patients with uncontrolled infections, other autoimmune diseases, pregnancy or lactation were excluded. Diagnoses relied on clinical symptoms, serum thyroxine and TRAb, thyroid ultrasound and orbital computed tomography. Blood from progressor patients was drawn when they were first diagnosed with hyperthyroidism, before any ophthalmopathy symptoms appeared. PBMCs were isolated from about 10 ml of fresh peripheral blood by Ficoll-Paque density gradient centrifugation. Progressor patients were initially diagnosed with Graves' hyperthyroidism and developed ophthalmopathy during follow-up. Total RNA was extracted with Trizol reagent, and quality was checked on an Agilent 2100 Bioanalyzer.

The CDR3 has 17 amino acids, counting the end cysteine and phenylalanine. Only the CDR3 part of the read is kept: 51 bases, read in frame from the first base. After removal of 6 bases from V and 2 bases from J, the junction retains 13 bases not matched to a gene. These data are taken from a study of T cells in Graves' hyperthyroidism and ophthalmopathy (dated by TCRdb to the late 2010s). The study in broad terms: Peripheral blood was collected at initial diagnosis, before any treatment. To identify distinguishing TCR V-J signatures, a discovery cohort of around 100 patients was used, comprising some 45 with Graves' ophthalmopathy and 57 with stable Graves' hyperthyroidism. Prospective prediction of ophthalmopathy was tested in an independent validation cohort consisting of 18 hyperthyroidism patients and some 15 patients who later progressed to ophthalmopathy. For training and testing, the 100 or so patients in the discovery cohort were randomly divided in a 7:3 ratio. Thyroid tissue and blood T-cell repertoires from several Graves' hyperthyroidism patients were also compared in the study. After sampling, hyperthyroidism patients received methimazole starting at 30 mg daily, and ophthalmopathy patients received high-dose intravenous methylprednisolone. TCR Vbeta CDR3 sequencing of some 140 peripheral blood samples (over 40 ophthalmopathy, about 74 hyperthyroidism and 17 progressor patients) is reported in the paper. Broader findings and caveats from the paper: No statistical method was used to fix the sample size in advance, and group allocation was not hidden from the investigators. Blood samples also contained most of the expanded thyroid clonotypes (frequency above 0.001), which suggests that blood repertoires may reflect thyroid immune responses. In validation, the model predicted progression to ophthalmopathy with just under 71% sensitivity and around 72% specificity, a median of approximately 6.5 months before onset. A 13 V-J signature model separated ophthalmopathy from stable hyperthyroidism, with just over 85% sensitivity and 81% to 82% specificity in cross-validation and 80%/75% in testing.

The TCR beta CDR3 regions were amplified from the RNA transcripts. The first round of RT-PCR for the TCR CDR3 was performed with the HTBI primer set and the Qiagen OneStep RT-PCR kit. A second multiplex PCR round built the libraries, followed by size selection and purification. The libraries were sequenced on an Illumina HiSeq2000 using paired-end 100 bp reads. The authors processed their data as follows. SOAPnuke was used to process the raw data, removing reads that contained adapters or uncalled bases, had a mean Phred below 15, or lacked an exact match to the constant primer or identifier. COPE v1.2.5 was used to merge high-quality paired reads, and clonotypes were defined as unique nucleotide sequences. Clonotypes were aligned to IMGT TRBV, TRBD and TRBJ reference segments using MiTCR v1.1. Only V-J combinations with frequency above 0.0001, covering 98% to 99.2% of repertoires, were analysed. The TCS score was defined as F50 (clonal expansion) divided by E x V (chaos), with BLOSUM62-based TCRdist calculated between CDR3 peptides within each V-J. Welch's t-statistics and random forest reduced roughly 500 V-J features to roughly 13, which were used in a naive Bayes classifier (R e1071). Using fastp trimming at Q25 and MiXCR clonotype assembly, TCRdb reanalyzed the public sequencing data and kept in-frame beta chains. Identical CDR3 proteins give one entry, which carries the most common genes and DNA. TCRdb's processing, not the authors', yielded these V and J calls. For this sample the table gives approximately 600,000 distinct CDR3 sequences, of which about 15% were detected only once. The ten largest clones take up about 5.8% of the sample.

The receptor was derived from a woman in her thirties with Graves' hyperthyroidism that later progressed to Graves' ophthalmopathy. The rearrangement joined TRBV12-3 or TRBV12-4 to TRBJ1-1; 9 bases in the junction line up with TRBD1. Sequencing was done on a sample of blood. The DNA sequence is as follows: TGTGCCAGCAGCTTACCTCCGGGACAGGGAGGAAACACTGAAGCTTTCTTT. It translates to CASSLPPGQGGNTEAFF.